A selection of T cell receptor beta chains follows, all from one sample in a study of vaccination effects on CD4 cells after COVID-19. Assay: immunoSEQ multiplex PCR; the TCRdb copy retains only in-frame clones and omits some. The table has tens of thousands of clones, less than 85% seen once. These TCRs are of unknown antigen specificity. The sequences come from CD4+ T cells from PBMCs cultured with HCoV-229E spike peptides, collected after COVID-19 vaccination. All receptors come from a human donor who received a COVID-19 vaccine. Both conserved end residues are part of each CDR3. A D gene is named only where the DNA matches it firmly. The size entry is marked missing in some rows and otherwise reads once, few, many or a size class.

CDR3 length: 15
V gene: TRBV4-1
clone size: NA
D gene: TRBD1
J gene: TRBJ1-4
CDR3 protein: CASSVRQGTNEKLFF
CDR3 DNA: TGCGCCAGCAGCGTTCGACAGGGAACTAATGAAAAACTGTTTTTT

CDR3 length: 16
V gene: TRBV27
clone size: NA
D gene: TRBD2
J gene: TRBJ2-5
CDR3 protein: CASSLWASGKRETQYF
CDR3 DNA: TGTGCCAGCAGTTTATGGGCTAGCGGGAAGAGGGAGACCCAGTACTTC

CDR3 length: 15
V gene: TRBV18
clone size: NA
D gene: TRBD2
J gene: TRBJ2-1
CDR3 protein: CASSPGLASPGEQFF
CDR3 DNA: TGTGCCAGCTCGCCGGGACTAGCATCCCCAGGTGAGCAGTTCTTC

CDR3 length: 14
V gene: TRBV11-2
clone size: NA
D gene: NA
J gene: TRBJ1-3
CDR3 protein: CASSLSQGRNTIYF
CDR3 DNA: TGTGCCAGCAGCTTATCACAGGGTCGAAACACCATATATTTT

CDR3 length: 17
V gene: TRBV13
clone size: NA
D gene: NA
J gene: TRBJ1-1
CDR3 protein: CASSLNSRLFMNTEAFF
CDR3 DNA: TGTGCCAGCAGCTTAAATTCCAGGCTATTCATGAACACTGAAGCTTTCTTT

CDR3 length: 20
V gene: TRBV4-2
clone size: once
D gene: TRBD2
J gene: TRBJ2-3
CDR3 protein: CASSQDNFFRVGGYTDTQYF
CDR3 DNA: TGTGCCAGCAGCCAAGATAACTTTTTTCGGGTCGGGGGGTACACAGATACGCAGTATTTT

CDR3 length: 14
V gene: TRBV7-2
clone size: NA
D gene: TRBD1
J gene: TRBJ2-7
CDR3 protein: CASSSDRGYVEQYF
CDR3 DNA: TGTGCCAGCAGCTCAGACAGGGGATACGTTGAGCAGTACTTC

CDR3 length: 13
V gene: TRBV12-5
clone size: NA
D gene: NA
J gene: TRBJ1-5
CDR3 protein: CASGWGKDQPQHF
CDR3 DNA: TGTGCTAGTGGTTGGGGAAAAGATCAGCCCCAGCATTTT

CDR3 length: 14
V gene: TRBV7-9
clone size: NA
D gene: NA
J gene: TRBJ2-5
CDR3 protein: CASSLFGGPETQYF
CDR3 DNA: TGTGCCAGCAGCTTATTCGGGGGTCCAGAGACCCAGTACTTC

CDR3 length: 15
V gene: TRBV9
clone size: NA
D gene: NA
J gene: TRBJ1-3
CDR3 protein: CASAPGLVSGNTIYF
CDR3 DNA: TGTGCCAGCGCCCCCGGGTTAGTCTCTGGAAACACCATATATTTT

CDR3 length: 14
V gene: TRBV2
clone size: NA
D gene: TRBD2
J gene: TRBJ2-5
CDR3 protein: CASTLREGPETQYF
CDR3 DNA: TGTGCCAGCACCCTAAGGGAGGGGCCGGAGACCCAGTACTTC

CDR3 length: 15
V gene: TRBV12-5
clone size: NA
D gene: NA
J gene: TRBJ2-7
CDR3 protein: CASGLGPTGSYEQYF
CDR3 DNA: TGTGCTAGTGGTTTGGGACCCACAGGATCCTACGAGCAGTACTTC

CDR3 length: 14
V gene: TRBV19
clone size: NA
D gene: TRBD2
J gene: TRBJ2-3
CDR3 protein: CASRASGETDTQYF
CDR3 DNA: TGTGCCAGTAGAGCCAGCGGGGAAACAGATACGCAGTATTTT

CDR3 length: 14
V gene: TRBV18
clone size: NA
D gene: TRBD1
J gene: TRBJ1-2
CDR3 protein: CASSPGTDNYGYTF
CDR3 DNA: TGTGCCAGCTCACCAGGGACAGATAACTATGGCTACACCTTC

CDR3 length: 15
V gene: TRBV25-1
clone size: NA
D gene: NA
J gene: TRBJ1-4
CDR3 protein: CASSESVIVDEKLFF
CDR3 DNA: TGTGCCAGCAGTGAATCTGTGATTGTGGATGAAAAACTGTTTTTT

CDR3 length: 13
V gene: TRBV2
clone size: NA
D gene: TRBD1
J gene: TRBJ2-1
CDR3 protein: CATTGTGASEQFF
CDR3 DNA: TGTGCCACCACCGGGACAGGGGCATCGGAGCAGTTCTTC

CDR3 length: 8
V gene: TRBV2
clone size: NA
D gene: NA
J gene: TRBJ1-2
CDR3 protein: CASLGSLF
CDR3 DNA: TGTGCCAGCCTCGGGAGTCTGTTC

CDR3 length: 13
V gene: TRBV25-1
clone size: NA
D gene: TRBD1
J gene: TRBJ2-7
CDR3 protein: CASGGTGGYEQYF
CDR3 DNA: TGTGCCAGCGGGGGGACAGGTGGCTACGAGCAGTACTTC

CDR3 length: 15
V gene: TRBV10-2
clone size: NA
D gene: TRBD2
J gene: TRBJ2-1
CDR3 protein: CASSDWRGEYNEQFF
CDR3 DNA: TGCGCCAGCAGTGACTGGCGGGGGGAATACAATGAGCAGTTCTTC

CDR3 length: 12
V gene: TRBV2
clone size: few
D gene: NA
J gene: TRBJ1-1
CDR3 protein: CASSGDTLEAFF
CDR3 DNA: TGTGCCAGCAGTGGGGACACCCTCGAAGCTTTCTTT

CDR3 length: 16
V gene: TRBV5-1
clone size: NA
D gene: NA
J gene: TRBJ2-1
CDR3 protein: CASSLGPVQGRNEQFF
CDR3 DNA: TGCGCCAGCAGCTTGGGCCCGGTTCAGGGACGCAATGAGCAGTTCTTC

CDR3 length: 15
V gene: TRBV19
clone size: once
D gene: NA
J gene: TRBJ1-2
CDR3 protein: CASSHRAEGIYGYTF
CDR3 DNA: TGTGCCAGTAGTCATAGGGCAGAGGGAATCTATGGCTACACCTTC

CDR3 length: 16
V gene: TRBV11-3
clone size: NA
D gene: TRBD2
J gene: TRBJ2-1
CDR3 protein: CASSLVASGRWDEQFF
CDR3 DNA: TGTGCCAGCAGCTTAGTGGCTAGCGGGAGGTGGGATGAGCAGTTCTTC

CDR3 length: 14
V gene: TRBV3-1/TRBV3-2
clone size: NA
D gene: NA
J gene: TRBJ2-5
CDR3 protein: CASSPGTVFQTQYF
CDR3 DNA: TGTGCCAGCAGCCCCGGGACGGTTTTTCAGACCCAGTACTTC

CDR3 length: 14
V gene: TRBV10-3
clone size: NA
D gene: TRBD1
J gene: TRBJ1-3
CDR3 protein: CAIRGDREGDTIYF
CDR3 DNA: TGTGCCATCAGGGGGGACAGGGAAGGCGACACCATATATTTT

CDR3 length: 14
V gene: TRBV6-5
clone size: NA
D gene: TRBD1
J gene: TRBJ1-3
CDR3 protein: CASSPTGGGNTIYF
CDR3 DNA: TGTGCCAGCAGTCCGACAGGGGGGGGAAACACCATATATTTT

CDR3 length: 18
V gene: TRBV3-1/TRBV3-2
clone size: NA
D gene: TRBD1
J gene: TRBJ1-4
CDR3 protein: CASSKGGTGGLANEKLFF
CDR3 DNA: TGTGCCAGCAGCAAAGGAGGGACAGGGGGCTTGGCTAATGAAAAACTGTTTTTT

CDR3 length: 13
V gene: TRBV6-5
clone size: NA
D gene: NA
J gene: TRBJ1-1
CDR3 protein: CASSYSRGGYAFF
CDR3 DNA: TGTGCCAGCAGTTACTCGAGAGGAGGCTATGCTTTCTTT

CDR3 length: 18
V gene: TRBV9
clone size: NA
D gene: TRBD2
J gene: TRBJ2-7
CDR3 protein: CASSVGSGTSGTGYEQYF
CDR3 DNA: TGTGCCAGCAGCGTCGGTTCCGGGACTAGCGGGACTGGCTACGAGCAGTACTTC

CDR3 length: 13
V gene: TRBV27
clone size: NA
D gene: TRBD1
J gene: TRBJ2-3
CDR3 protein: CASRQTGSDTQYF
CDR3 DNA: TGTGCCAGCAGGCAGACAGGGTCAGATACGCAGTATTTT

CDR3 length: 15
V gene: TRBV6-5
clone size: few
D gene: NA
J gene: TRBJ1-5
CDR3 protein: CASSYSSQLNQPQHF
CDR3 DNA: TGTGCCAGCAGTTACAGCAGCCAACTTAATCAGCCCCAGCATTTT

CDR3 length: 19
V gene: TRBV3-1/TRBV3-2
clone size: NA
D gene: TRBD1
J gene: TRBJ1-4
CDR3 protein: CAKKPGQEFGGVTNEKLFF
CDR3 DNA: TGTGCCAAAAAACCGGGACAGGAGTTCGGGGGAGTAACTAATGAAAAACTGTTTTTT

CDR3 length: 16
V gene: TRBV2
clone size: NA
D gene: NA
J gene: TRBJ1-6
CDR3 protein: CASSDSSSSYNSPLHF
CDR3 DNA: TGTGCCAGCAGTGACAGCTCAAGCTCCTATAATTCACCCCTCCACTTT

CDR3 length: 14
V gene: TRBV6-6
clone size: NA
D gene: TRBD1
J gene: TRBJ2-3
CDR3 protein: CASSYGTGSDTQYF
CDR3 DNA: TGTGCCAGCAGTTACGGGACAGGTTCGGATACGCAGTATTTT

CDR3 length: 17
V gene: TRBV5-1
clone size: NA
D gene: NA
J gene: TRBJ2-7
CDR3 protein: CASSLSVRQGGSYEQYF
CDR3 DNA: TGCGCCAGCAGCTTGTCCGTTAGGCAGGGTGGTAGCTACGAGCAGTACTTC

CDR3 length: 16
V gene: TRBV19
clone size: NA
D gene: NA
J gene: TRBJ2-7
CDR3 protein: CASSIVSQGGRYEQYF
CDR3 DNA: TGTGCCAGTAGTATAGTCAGCCAGGGGGGACGGTACGAGCAGTACTTC

CDR3 length: 15
V gene: TRBV21-1
clone size: NA
D gene: NA
J gene: TRBJ1-1
CDR3 protein: CASRPEPTDGSQAFF
CDR3 DNA: TGTGCCAGCAGACCGGAGCCAACTGACGGGTCTCAAGCTTTCTTT

CDR3 length: 17
V gene: TRBV11-3
clone size: few
D gene: TRBD2
J gene: TRBJ2-2
CDR3 protein: CASSFSSGGRNTGELFF
CDR3 DNA: TGTGCCAGCAGCTTTTCTAGCGGGGGGCGGAACACCGGGGAGCTGTTTTTT

CDR3 length: 13
V gene: TRBV6-1
clone size: NA
D gene: NA
J gene: TRBJ1-6
CDR3 protein: CASSEAKSLPLHF
CDR3 DNA: TGTGCCAGCAGTGAAGCGAAGAGCCTACCCCTCCACTTT

CDR3 length: 11
V gene: TRBV5-6
clone size: NA
D gene: NA
J gene: TRBJ2-7
CDR3 protein: CASSHTYEQYF
CDR3 DNA: TGTGCCAGCAGCCACACCTACGAGCAGTACTTC

CDR3 length: 13
V gene: TRBV5-5
clone size: NA
D gene: NA
J gene: TRBJ1-2
CDR3 protein: CASSLAQGYGYTF
CDR3 DNA: TGTGCCAGCAGCTTGGCCCAGGGTTATGGCTACACCTTC

CDR3 length: 13
V gene: TRBV7-8
clone size: few
D gene: NA
J gene: TRBJ2-3
CDR3 protein: CASSGISRDTQYF
CDR3 DNA: TGTGCCAGCAGCGGTATTTCTCGCGATACGCAGTATTTT

CDR3 length: 18
V gene: TRBV7-6
clone size: NA
D gene: NA
J gene: TRBJ1-1
CDR3 protein: CASSLEVPGRWMNTEAFF
CDR3 DNA: TGTGCCAGCAGCTTAGAGGTACCGGGACGGTGGATGAACACTGAAGCTTTCTTT

CDR3 length: 15
V gene: TRBV9
clone size: few
D gene: TRBD1
J gene: TRBJ1-3
CDR3 protein: CASSAGQGAVNTIYF
CDR3 DNA: TGTGCCAGCAGCGCTGGACAGGGGGCGGTAAACACCATATATTTT

CDR3 length: 14
V gene: TRBV4-2
clone size: NA
D gene: NA
J gene: TRBJ1-1
CDR3 protein: CASSQVPENTEAFF
CDR3 DNA: TGTGCCAGCAGCCAAGTGCCAGAAAACACTGAAGCTTTCTTT

CDR3 length: 12
V gene: TRBV21-1
clone size: once
D gene: NA
J gene: TRBJ1-4
CDR3 protein: CASSSRGEKLFF
CDR3 DNA: TGTGCCAGCAGCAGCCGGGGAGAAAAACTGTTTTTT

CDR3 length: 16
V gene: TRBV4-1
clone size: NA
D gene: NA
J gene: TRBJ1-2
CDR3 protein: CASSQEQSQGMFGYTF
CDR3 DNA: TGCGCCAGCAGCCAAGAGCAATCGCAGGGAATGTTTGGCTACACCTTC

CDR3 length: 16
V gene: TRBV18
clone size: once
D gene: NA
J gene: TRBJ1-2
CDR3 protein: CASSPQFNEANYGYTF
CDR3 DNA: TGTGCCAGCTCACCACAGTTTAATGAAGCTAACTATGGCTACACCTTC

CDR3 length: 21
V gene: TRBV9
clone size: NA
D gene: NA
J gene: TRBJ2-6
CDR3 protein: CASSVGDPQQVLLFGANVLTF
CDR3 DNA: TGTGCCAGCAGCGTAGGGGACCCCCAACAGGTGCTGTTATTTGGGGCCAACGTCCTGACTTTC